The 16 T cell receptor beta chains presented below share a single source sample, sequenced in a study of T cells expressing NK-cell markers. TCRdb re-called the 5' RACE reads and gives one entry per CDR3 protein, without DNA. The listing records roughly 170,000 distinct CDR3 sequences. Sequenced input: blood T cells: a sorted CD56 or NKG2C T cell subset, CD4+ or CD8+ T cells, or bulk PBMC T cells (not recorded which). The receptor set was obtained from a woman between 18 and 75 years old in good health.

The gene calls are TRBV2 and TRBJ2-2. The CDR3 is 14 residues long. Germline V gene sequence: CDR1 SNHLY, CDR2 FYNNEI. The CDR3 loop reads CASSMAVNTGELFF.

This chain joins TRBV20-1 and TRBJ2-7; checking the TCRdb D call of TRBD1 is not possible without DNA. CDR3 length equals 13 residues. Germline CDR1 reads DFQATT; CDR2 reads SNEGSKA (reference sequence). CDR3 amino acids: CSAITGTSGEQYF.

The chain couples TRBV5-1 to TRBJ2-5; there is no DNA to check the TCRdb D call of TRBD2. This CDR3 is 16 amino acids long. Germline-derived CDR1 and CDR2 are SGHRS and YFSETQ. CDR3 residues: CASSRFLDFTQETQYF.

The V and J genes are TRBV3-1 and TRBJ2-3. Per germline, CDR1 LGHDT and CDR2 YNNKEL (reference sequence). This CDR3 contains 12 residues. Here the CDR3 reads CASSQTIDTQYF.

This rearrangement joins TRBV10-3 to TRBJ2-2; TCRdb's D gene call, TRBD2, goes unchecked for lack of DNA. CDR1 and CDR2 from the germline V gene are ENHRY and SYGVKD. The CDR3 extends over 14 amino acids. The CDR3 loop is CAISRDSYTGELFF.

The chain employs TRBV3-1 and TRBJ2-1; TCRdb selects TRBD2, and the lack of DNA leaves this call unchecked. The CDR3 length is 16 residues. The germline V gene has CDR1 LGHDT and CDR2 YNNKEL (reference sequence). CDR3 protein: CASSLLGLAGDNEQFF.

The chain links TRBV20-1 to TRBJ1-1; lacking DNA, the TRBD1 call made by TCRdb goes unchecked. Per germline, CDR1 DFQATT and CDR2 SNEGSKA (reference sequence). This CDR3 spans 14 amino acids. The CDR3 loop reads CSARVRAGRTEAFF.

This chain connects TRBV5-1 to TRBJ2-1; TCRdb names TRBD2, which stays unverified in the absence of DNA. Germline V gene data show CDR1 as SGHRS and CDR2 as YFSETQ. The CDR3 spans 15 residues. The CDR3 reads CASTQGLAGAVEQFF.

The chain links TRBV18 to TRBJ2-7; TCRdb indicates TRBD1, and absent DNA this call remains unverified. There are 16 residues in the CDR3. Germline lookup yields CDR1 KGHSH and CDR2 LQKENI. This chain's CDR3 is CASSPPTGIFSYEQYF.

The chain uses TRBV20-1 and TRBJ2-1; TCRdb's assignment of TRBD1 cannot be checked, as there is no DNA. Looked up from germline, CDR1 is DFQATT and CDR2 is SNEGSKA (reference sequence). CDR3 length: 13 residues. The CDR3: CSARGRWANEQFF.

The chain couples TRBV24-1 to TRBJ2-1; TCRdb picks TRBD1, but there is no DNA to check that call. Germline CDR1 KGHDR, CDR2 SFDVKD. CDR3 length: 15 amino acids. The CDR3 here is CATSDARQGINEQFF.

The chain recombines TRBV2 with TRBJ1-5; TCRdb designates TRBD1, a call that cannot be tested without DNA. Per germline, CDR1 SNHLY and CDR2 FYNNEI. CDR3 length: 13 residues. CDR3 residues: CASMDTSNQPQHF.

The chain has TRBV20-1 and TRBJ2-2; TCRdb picks TRBD1, but there is no DNA to check that call. Germline V lookup: CDR1 DFQATT, CDR2 SNEGSKA (reference sequence). The CDR3 is made up of 16 amino acids. Here the CDR3 reads CSASGAGQVGGGELFF.

The V and J genes are TRBV29-1 and TRBJ2-3. This CDR3 has 13 residues. The germline gives CDR1 SQVTM, CDR2 ANQGSEA. CDR3 loop: CSVEPPVTDTQYF.

The J gene is TRBJ2-7, the V gene TRBV5-1; TCRdb calls TRBD2, which cannot be checked without DNA. Germline V lookup: CDR1 SGHRS, CDR2 YFSETQ. The CDR3 has 14 amino acids. The CDR3 region is CASSLGSAGNEQYF.

The chain recombines TRBV2 with TRBJ1-4. The CDR3 totals 15 residues. Germline V gene lookup returns CDR1 SNHLY and CDR2 FYNNEI. The CDR3 sequence: CASSDPGGLRGKLFF.